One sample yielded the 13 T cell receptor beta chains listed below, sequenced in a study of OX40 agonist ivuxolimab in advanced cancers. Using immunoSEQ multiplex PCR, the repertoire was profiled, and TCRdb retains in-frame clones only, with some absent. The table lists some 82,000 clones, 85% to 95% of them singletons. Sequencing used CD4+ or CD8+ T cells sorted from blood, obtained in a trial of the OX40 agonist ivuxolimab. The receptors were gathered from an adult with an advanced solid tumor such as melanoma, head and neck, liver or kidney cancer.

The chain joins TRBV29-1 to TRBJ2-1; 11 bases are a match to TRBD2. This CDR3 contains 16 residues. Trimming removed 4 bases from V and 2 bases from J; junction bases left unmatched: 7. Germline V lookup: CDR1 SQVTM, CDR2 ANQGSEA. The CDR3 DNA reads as TGCAGCGTTGTTGTAGCGGGAGGGCCGACCTACAATGAGCAGTTCTTC. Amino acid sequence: CSVVVAGGPTYNEQFF.

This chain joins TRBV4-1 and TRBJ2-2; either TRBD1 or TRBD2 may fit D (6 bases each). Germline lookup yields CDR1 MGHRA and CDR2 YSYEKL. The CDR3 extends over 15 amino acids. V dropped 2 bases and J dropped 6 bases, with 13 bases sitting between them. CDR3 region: CASSQSTGAPGELFF. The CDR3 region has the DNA TGCGCCAGCAGCCAATCCACGGGGGCGCCCGGGGAGCTGTTTTTT.

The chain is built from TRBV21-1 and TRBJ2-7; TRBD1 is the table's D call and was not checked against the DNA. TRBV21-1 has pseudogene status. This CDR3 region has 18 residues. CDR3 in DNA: TGTGCCAGCAGCAGGAGGGGTCCCTTGACAGGGGGCTCCTACGAGCAGTACTTC. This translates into CASSRRGPLTGGSYEQYF.

The CDR3 nucleotides are TGTGCCAGCAGCAAACCCTCGGGGCAGACCCAAGAGACCCAGTACTTC. Amino acids: CASSKPSGQTQETQYF. V and J are TRBV21-1 and TRBJ2-5. TRBV21-1 is annotated as a pseudogene. The CDR3 is made up of 16 amino acids.

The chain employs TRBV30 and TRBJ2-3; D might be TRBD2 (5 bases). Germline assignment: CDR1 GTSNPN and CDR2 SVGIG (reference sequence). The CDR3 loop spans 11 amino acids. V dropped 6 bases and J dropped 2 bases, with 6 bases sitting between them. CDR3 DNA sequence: TGTGCCTGTCGGGACACAGATACGCAGTATTTT. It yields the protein CACRDTDTQYF.

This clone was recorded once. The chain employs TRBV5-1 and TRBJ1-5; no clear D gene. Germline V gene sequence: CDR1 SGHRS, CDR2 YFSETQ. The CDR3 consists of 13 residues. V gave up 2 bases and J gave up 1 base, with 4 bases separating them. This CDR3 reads CASSFSSNQPQHF. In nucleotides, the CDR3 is TGCGCCAGCAGCTTTTCGAGCAATCAGCCCCAGCATTTT.

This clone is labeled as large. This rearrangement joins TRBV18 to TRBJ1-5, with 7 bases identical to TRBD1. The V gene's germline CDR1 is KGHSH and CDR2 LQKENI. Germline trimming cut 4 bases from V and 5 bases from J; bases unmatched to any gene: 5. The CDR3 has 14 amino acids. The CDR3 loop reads CASSLGQDYQPQHF. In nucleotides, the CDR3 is TGTGCCAGCTCACTCGGACAGGACTATCAGCCCCAGCATTTT.

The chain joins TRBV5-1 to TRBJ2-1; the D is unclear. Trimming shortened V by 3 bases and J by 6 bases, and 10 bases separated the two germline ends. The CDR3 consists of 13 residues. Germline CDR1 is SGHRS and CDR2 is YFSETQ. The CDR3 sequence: CASSSPSRNEQFF. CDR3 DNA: TGCGCCAGCAGCTCACCGTCGCGCAATGAGCAGTTCTTC.

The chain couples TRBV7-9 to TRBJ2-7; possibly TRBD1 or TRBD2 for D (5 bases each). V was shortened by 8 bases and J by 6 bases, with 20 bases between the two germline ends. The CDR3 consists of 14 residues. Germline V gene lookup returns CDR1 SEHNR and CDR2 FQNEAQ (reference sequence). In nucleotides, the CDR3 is TGTGCCAGCGGGACCAGGGAACTGAATTCCGAGCAGTACTTC. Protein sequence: CASGTRELNSEQYF.

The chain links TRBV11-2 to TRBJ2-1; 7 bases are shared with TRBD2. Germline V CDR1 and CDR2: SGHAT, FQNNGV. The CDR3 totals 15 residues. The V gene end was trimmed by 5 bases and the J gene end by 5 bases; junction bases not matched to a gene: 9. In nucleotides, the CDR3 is TGTGCCAGCAGCAGCAGCGGGACGTCTAACAATGAGCAGTTCTTC. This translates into CASSSSGTSNNEQFF.

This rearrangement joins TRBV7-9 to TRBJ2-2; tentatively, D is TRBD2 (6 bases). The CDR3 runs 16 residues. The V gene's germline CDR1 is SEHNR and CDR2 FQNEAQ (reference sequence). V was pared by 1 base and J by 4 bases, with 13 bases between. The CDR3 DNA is TGTGCCAGCAGCTTAGTTTTGGAGGGGAGCACCGGGGAGCTGTTTTTT. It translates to CASSLVLEGSTGELFF.

The CDR3 DNA sequence: TGTGCCAGCAGGAACCTAGCGGGGGGCTACAATGAGCAGTTCTTC. Its translation is CASRNLAGGYNEQFF. V and J are TRBV6-5 and TRBJ2-1, with 11 bases aligning to TRBD2. This CDR3 has 15 residues. V lost 6 bases and J lost 3; bases outside the gene matches: 4. Germline CDR1 reads MNHEY; CDR2 reads SVGAGI.

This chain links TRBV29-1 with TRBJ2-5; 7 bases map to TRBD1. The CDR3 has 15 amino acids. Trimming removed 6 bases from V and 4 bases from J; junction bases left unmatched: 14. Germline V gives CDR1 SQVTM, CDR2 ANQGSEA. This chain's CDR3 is CSVHRRGGLRETQYF. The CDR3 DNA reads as TGCAGCGTCCATCGGAGAGGGGGCCTTCGAGAGACCCAGTACTTC.